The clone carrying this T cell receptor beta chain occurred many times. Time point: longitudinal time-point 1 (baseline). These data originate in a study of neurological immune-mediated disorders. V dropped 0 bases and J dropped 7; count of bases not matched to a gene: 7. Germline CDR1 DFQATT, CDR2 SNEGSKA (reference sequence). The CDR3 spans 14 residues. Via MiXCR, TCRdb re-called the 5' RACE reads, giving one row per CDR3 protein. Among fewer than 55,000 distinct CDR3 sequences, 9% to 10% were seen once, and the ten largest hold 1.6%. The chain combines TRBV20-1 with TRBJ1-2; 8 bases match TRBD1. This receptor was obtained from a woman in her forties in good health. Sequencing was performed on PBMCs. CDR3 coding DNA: TGCAGTGCTAGAGATATCGACAGGGGAGGTGGCTACACCTTC. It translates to CSARDIDRGGGYTF.